This TCR beta chain derives from a study of T-cell memory formation after mild COVID-19. Across the whole study: Across donors, TCR clusters were largely donor specific.

Study findings and constraints: Clones contracting day 15 to 85 were balanced CD4/CD8; later expanders leaned CD4+. That cross-reactive memory joined was suggested by some responding clones appearing in pre-infection memory.

It was 5'RACE with constant-segment primers that produced the TCR alpha and TCR beta cDNA libraries, which carried sample barcodes and UMIs. TCRdb re-analysed the 5' RACE reads in MiXCR, keeping a single row per CDR3 protein. The sample yields around 530,000 distinct CDR3 sequences, roughly 20% seen once. This CDR3 has 15 amino acids. Germline-derived CDR1 and CDR2 are SQVTM and ANQGSEA. Trimming took 3 bases from V and 2 from J, leaving 17 bases between them. Comment on this clonotype: The antigen is undetermined.

This chain links TRBV29-1 with TRBJ2-7; D uncertain. Source material: PBMCs or a T cell subset sorted from them (not recorded which). This sequence originates from an adult woman who had mild COVID-19 (a few samples of this study predate the infection). Cell type and time point are not known. Here the CDR3 reads CSVEIQSSPTYEQYF. The CDR3, as DNA: TGCAGCGTTGAGATCCAGAGTAGTCCGACCTACGAGCAGTACTTC.